This T cell receptor (beta chain) was identified in a study of T cells in localized non-small cell lung cancer. Broader study findings: Adjacent lung exhibited a median of 57 among the 100 most abundant tumor clones.

Comments on this clone: What it binds is not known.

Sequenced by immunoSEQ multiplex PCR; TCRdb stores in-frame clones only, minus some. The profile covers 40,000 or so clones, with roughly four fifths appearing a single time and roughly 17% taken by the ten largest. The TCR sequence derives from a male donor older than 55 with stage III squamous cell lung carcinoma. The specimen was peripheral blood, collected before any cancer treatment.

CDR3 sequence (DNA): TGTGCCAGCAGCTTAGATACGAGGAACCAAGAGACCCAGTACTTC. This sequence encodes CASSLDTRNQETQYF. The chain employs TRBV7-9 and TRBJ2-5; D ambiguous. Germline CDR1 is SEHNR and CDR2 is FQNEAQ (reference sequence). This CDR3 region has 15 residues. Trimming pared 1 base from V and 0 bases from J, leaving 9 bases between.